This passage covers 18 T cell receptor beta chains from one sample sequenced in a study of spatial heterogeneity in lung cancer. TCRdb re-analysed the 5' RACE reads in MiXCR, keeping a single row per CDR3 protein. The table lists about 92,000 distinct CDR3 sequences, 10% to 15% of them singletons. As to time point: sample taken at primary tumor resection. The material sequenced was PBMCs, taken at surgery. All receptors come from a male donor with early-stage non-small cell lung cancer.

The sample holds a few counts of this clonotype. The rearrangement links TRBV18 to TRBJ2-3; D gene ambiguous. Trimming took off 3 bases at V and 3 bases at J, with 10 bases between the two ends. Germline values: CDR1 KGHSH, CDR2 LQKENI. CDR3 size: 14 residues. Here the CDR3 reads CASSPVQSTDTQYF. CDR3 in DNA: TGTGCCAGCTCACCGGTACAGTCAACAGATACGCAGTATTTT.

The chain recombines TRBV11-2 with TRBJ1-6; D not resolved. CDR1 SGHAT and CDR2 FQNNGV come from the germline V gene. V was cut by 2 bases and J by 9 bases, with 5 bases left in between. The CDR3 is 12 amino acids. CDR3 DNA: TGTGCCAGCAGCTTATTCAGTTCACCCCTCCACTTT. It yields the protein CASSLFSSPLHF.

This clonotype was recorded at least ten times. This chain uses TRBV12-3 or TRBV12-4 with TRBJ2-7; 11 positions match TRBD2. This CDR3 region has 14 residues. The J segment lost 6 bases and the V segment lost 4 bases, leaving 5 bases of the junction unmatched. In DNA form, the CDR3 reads TGTGCCAGCAGTTCACTAGCGGGAGTCCGCGAGCAGTACTTC. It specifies CASSSLAGVREQYF.

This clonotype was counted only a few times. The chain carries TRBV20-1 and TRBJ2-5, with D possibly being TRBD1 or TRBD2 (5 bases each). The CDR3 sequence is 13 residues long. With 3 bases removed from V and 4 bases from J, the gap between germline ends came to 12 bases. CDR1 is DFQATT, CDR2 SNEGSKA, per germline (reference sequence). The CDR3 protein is CSASKPGTETQYF. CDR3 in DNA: TGCAGTGCTAGTAAACCGGGGACAGAGACCCAGTACTTC.

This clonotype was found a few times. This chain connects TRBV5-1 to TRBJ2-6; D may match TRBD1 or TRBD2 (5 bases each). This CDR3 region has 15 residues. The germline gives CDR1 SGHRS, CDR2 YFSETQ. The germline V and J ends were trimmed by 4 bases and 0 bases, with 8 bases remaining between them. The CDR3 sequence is CASSEGLSGANVLTF. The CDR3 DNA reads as TGCGCCAGCAGCGAGGGGCTCTCTGGGGCCAACGTCCTGACTTTC.

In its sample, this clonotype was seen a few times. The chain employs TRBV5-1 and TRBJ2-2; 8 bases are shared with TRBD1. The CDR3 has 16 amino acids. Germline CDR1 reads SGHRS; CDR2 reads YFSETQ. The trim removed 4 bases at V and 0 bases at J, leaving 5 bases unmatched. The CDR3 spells CASSLTGAPNTGELFF. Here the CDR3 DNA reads TGCGCCAGCAGCCTGACAGGGGCCCCGAACACCGGGGAGCTGTTTTTT.

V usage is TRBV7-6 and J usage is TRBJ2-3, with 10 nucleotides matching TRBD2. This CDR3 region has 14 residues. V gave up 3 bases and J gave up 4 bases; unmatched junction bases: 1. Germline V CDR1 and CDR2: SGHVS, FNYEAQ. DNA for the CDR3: TGTGCCAGCAGCTTGGGACTAGCGTCAGATACGCAGTATTTT. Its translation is CASSLGLASDTQYF. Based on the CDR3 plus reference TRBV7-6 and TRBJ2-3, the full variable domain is GAGVSQSPRYKVTKRGQDVALRCDPISGHVSLYWYRQALGQGPEFLTYFNYEAQQDKSGLPNDRFSAERPEGSISTLTIQRTEQRDSAMYRCASSLGLASDTQYFGPGTRLTVL.

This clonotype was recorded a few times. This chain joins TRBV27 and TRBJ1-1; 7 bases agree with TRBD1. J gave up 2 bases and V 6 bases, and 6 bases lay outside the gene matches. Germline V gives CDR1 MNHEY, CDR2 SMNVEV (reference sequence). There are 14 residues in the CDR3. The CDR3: CASRWTGVNTEAFF. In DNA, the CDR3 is TGTGCCAGCAGATGGACAGGAGTTAACACTGAAGCTTTCTTT.

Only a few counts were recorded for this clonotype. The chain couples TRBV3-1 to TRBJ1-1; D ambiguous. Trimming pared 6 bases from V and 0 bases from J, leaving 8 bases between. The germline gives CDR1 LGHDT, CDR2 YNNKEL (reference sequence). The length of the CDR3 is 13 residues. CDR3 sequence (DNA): TGTGCCAGCAGTATCCAGATGAACACTGAAGCTTTCTTT. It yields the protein CASSIQMNTEAFF.

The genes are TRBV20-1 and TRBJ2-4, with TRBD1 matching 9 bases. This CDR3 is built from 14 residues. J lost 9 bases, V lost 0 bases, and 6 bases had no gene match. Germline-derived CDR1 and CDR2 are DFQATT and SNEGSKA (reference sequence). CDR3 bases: TGCAGTGCTAGAGATCCCACAGGGGGCCTCATTCAGTACTTC. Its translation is CSARDPTGGLIQYF.

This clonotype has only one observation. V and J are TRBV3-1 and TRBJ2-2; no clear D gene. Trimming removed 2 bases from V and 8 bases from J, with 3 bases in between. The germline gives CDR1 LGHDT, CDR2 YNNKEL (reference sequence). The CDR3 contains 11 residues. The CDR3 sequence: CASSQLGELFF. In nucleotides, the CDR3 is TGTGCCAGCAGCCAATTAGGGGAGCTGTTTTTT.

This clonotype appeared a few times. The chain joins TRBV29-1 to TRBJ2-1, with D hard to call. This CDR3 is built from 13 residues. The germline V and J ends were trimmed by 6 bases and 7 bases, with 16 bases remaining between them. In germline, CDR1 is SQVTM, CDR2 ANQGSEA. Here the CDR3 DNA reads TGCAGCGTATTCGGTATTTTGGCGAATGAGCAGTTCTTC. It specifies CSVFGILANEQFF.

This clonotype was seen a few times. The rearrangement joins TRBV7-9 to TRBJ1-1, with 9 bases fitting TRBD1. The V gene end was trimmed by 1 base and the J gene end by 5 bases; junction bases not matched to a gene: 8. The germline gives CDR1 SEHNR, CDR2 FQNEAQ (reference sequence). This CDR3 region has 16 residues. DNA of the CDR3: TGTGCCAGCAGCTTAGACCCGGGACAGGGTGGGACTGAAGCTTTCTTT. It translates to CASSLDPGQGGTEAFF.

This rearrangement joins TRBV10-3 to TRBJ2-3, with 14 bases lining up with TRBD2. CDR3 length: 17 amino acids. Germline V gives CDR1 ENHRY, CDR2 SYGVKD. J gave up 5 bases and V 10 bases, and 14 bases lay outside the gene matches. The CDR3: CATGTSGGPRGGDTQYF. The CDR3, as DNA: TGTGCCACCGGGACTAGCGGGGGCCCCCGGGGAGGAGATACGCAGTATTTT.

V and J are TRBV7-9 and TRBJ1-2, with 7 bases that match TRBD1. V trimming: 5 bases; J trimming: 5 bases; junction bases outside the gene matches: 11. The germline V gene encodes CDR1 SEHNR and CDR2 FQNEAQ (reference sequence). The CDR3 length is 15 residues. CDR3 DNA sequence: TGTGCCAGCAGCCCCCTCGGAACACAGGGGTATGGCTACACCTTC. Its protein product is CASSPLGTQGYGYTF. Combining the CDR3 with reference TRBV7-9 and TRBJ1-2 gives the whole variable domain DTGVSQNPRHKITKRGQNVTFRCDPISEHNRLYWYRQTLGQGPEFLTYFQNEAQLEKSRLLSDRFSAERPKGSFSTLEIQRTEQGDSAMYLCASSPLGTQGYGYTFGSGTRLTVV.

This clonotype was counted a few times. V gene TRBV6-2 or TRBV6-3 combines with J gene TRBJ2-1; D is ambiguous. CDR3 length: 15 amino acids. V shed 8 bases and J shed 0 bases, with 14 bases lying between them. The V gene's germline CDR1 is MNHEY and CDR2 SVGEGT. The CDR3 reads CASRAGLPSYNEQFF. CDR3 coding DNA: TGTGCCAGCCGCGCCGGCCTCCCCTCCTACAATGAGCAGTTCTTC.

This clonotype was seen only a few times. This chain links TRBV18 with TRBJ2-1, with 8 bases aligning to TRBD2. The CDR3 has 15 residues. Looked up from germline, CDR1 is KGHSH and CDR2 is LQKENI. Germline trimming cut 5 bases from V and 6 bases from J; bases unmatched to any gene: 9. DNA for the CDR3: TGTGCCAGCTCAGAGGGACTAGTGTCTACCAATGAGCAGTTCTTC. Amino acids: CASSEGLVSTNEQFF. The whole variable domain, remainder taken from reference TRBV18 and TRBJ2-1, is NAGVMQNPRHLVRRRGQEARLRCSPMKGHSHVYWYRQLPEEGLKFMVYLQKENIIDESGMPKERFSAEFPKEGPSILRIQQVVRGDSAAYFCASSEGLVSTNEQFFGPGTRLTVL.

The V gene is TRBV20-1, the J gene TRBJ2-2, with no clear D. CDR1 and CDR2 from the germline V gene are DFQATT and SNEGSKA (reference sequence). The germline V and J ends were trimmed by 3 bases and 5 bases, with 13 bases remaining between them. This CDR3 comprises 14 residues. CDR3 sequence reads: CSAREMGNTGELFF. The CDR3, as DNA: TGCAGTGCTAGGGAAATGGGGAATACCGGGGAGCTGTTTTTT.